The next 28 T cell receptor beta chains were all read from a single sample in a study of CD8+CD57+ T cells in acquired aplastic anemia. The use of genomic DNA as template underpinned the TCR beta VDJ and CDR3 profiling. TCRdb re-analysed the reads in MiXCR, keeping a single row per CDR3 protein. The sample consists of under 200,000 distinct CDR3 sequences, roughly 48% of them appearing once. Whoever was chosen for sequencing had shown CD8+CD57+ cell expansion by flow cytometry. The specimen sequenced was sorted CD4+, CD8+, or CD8+CD57+ T cells (not recorded which) from PBMCs. The receptor set was obtained from a human donor with aplastic anemia.

J is TRBJ2-1 and V is TRBV7-3; D call uncertain. V lost 1 base and J lost 8, with 15 bases in between. Looked up from germline, CDR1 is SGHTA and CDR2 is FQGTGA. The CDR3 sequence is 15 residues long. The CDR3 sequence: CASSLRSVWTDEQFF. The CDR3 DNA is TGTGCCAGCAGCTTAAGGTCAGTGTGGACGGATGAGCAGTTCTTC. The variable domain in full, with the rest retrieved from reference TRBV7-3 and TRBJ2-1, is GAGVSQTPSNKVTEKGKYVELRCDPISGHTALYWYRQSLGQGPEFLIYFQGTGAADDSGLPNDRFFAVRPEGSVSTLKIQRTERGDSAVYLCASSLRSVWTDEQFFGPGTRLTVL.

This clonotype has just a few counts. Since a much larger clone is just one base distant, this may be a read error. This chain uses TRBV7-9 with TRBJ1-1; D might be TRBD1 (6 bases). The CDR3 has 11 residues. The germline V gene encodes CDR1 SEHNR and CDR2 FQNEAQ (reference sequence). The CDR3, as DNA: TGTGCCGGCAGTTACAGGGCTGAAGCTTTCTTT. This encodes CAGSYRAEAFF.

This chain uses TRBV7-9 with TRBJ1-2; weak D call: TRBD1 (6 bases). The CDR3 has 14 amino acids. Germline CDR1 is SEHNR and CDR2 is FQNEAQ (reference sequence). V shed 5 bases and J shed 3 bases, with 13 bases lying between them. In DNA, the CDR3 is TGTGCCAGCAGCAGAGGACAGCCCCACTATGGCTACACCTTC. Amino acids: CASSRGQPHYGYTF.

J is TRBJ2-5 and V is TRBV10-3, with TRBD1 identical over 8 bases. The CDR3 totals 14 residues. Looked up from germline, CDR1 is ENHRY and CDR2 is SYGVKD. Trimming removed 5 bases from V and 4 bases from J; junction bases left unmatched: 6. The CDR3 loop is CAISPGQGRETQYF. In DNA form, the CDR3 reads TGTGCCATCAGTCCCGGACAGGGAAGAGAGACCCAGTACTTC.

As for this clonotype: A much larger clone is a single base away; this may be a read error. The V call is TRBV5-1, the J call TRBJ2-1, with TRBD2 matching 14 bases. Germline CDR1 and CDR2: SGHRS and YFSETQ. This CDR3 is 17 amino acids long. The junction had 1 base not matched to a gene; V was cut back by 2 bases and J by 0 bases. Here the CDR3 DNA reads TGCGCCAGCAGCTTAGGACTAGCGGGAGGCTCCTACAATGAGCAGTTCTTC. Translation gives CASSLGLAGGSYNEQFF.

The V and J genes are TRBV20-1 and TRBJ1-5, with 9 bases identical to TRBD1. In germline, CDR1 is DFQATT, CDR2 SNEGSKA (reference sequence). CDR3 length: 19 amino acids. V lost 3 bases and J lost 0; bases outside the gene matches: 15. The CDR3 region has the DNA TGCAGTGCTAGGTCGGACAGGGGTCGAAAACTCGATAGCAATCAGCCCCAGCATTTT. This encodes CSARSDRGRKLDSNQPQHF.

This clonotype was recorded many times. This chain uses TRBV19 with TRBJ1-5, with D possibly TRBD1 on 5 matching bases. Trimming removed 7 bases at V and 9 bases at J, with 19 bases between. Germline values: CDR1 LNHDA, CDR2 SQIVND (reference sequence). This CDR3 is built from 14 residues. The CDR3 loop reads CASTNGQGPLPQHF. CDR3 DNA sequence: TGTGCCAGTACCAATGGCCAGGGCCCATTGCCCCAGCATTTT.

The chain recombines TRBV24-1 with TRBJ1-5, with D possibly TRBD1 on 6 matching bases. This CDR3 has 12 amino acids. Per germline, CDR1 KGHDR and CDR2 SFDVKD. Trimming left V 3 bases short and J 11 bases short, with 10 bases between. CDR3 residues: CATSDGGTSQHF. CDR3 nucleotide sequence: TGTGCCACCAGTGATGGGGGGACATCCCAGCATTTT.

In this sample, this clonotype turned up many times. J is TRBJ1-1 and V is TRBV6-1; possibly TRBD1 for D (5 bases). Germline values: CDR1 MNHNS, CDR2 SASEGT. CDR3 size: 12 residues. V was trimmed by 4 bases and J by 7 bases, leaving 10 bases between them. The CDR3, as DNA: TGTGCCAGCAGTGTAACTCAGGGTGAAGCTTTCTTT. Its translation: CASSVTQGEAFF.

This chain links TRBV7-2 with TRBJ1-2, with TRBD1 matching 9 bases. Germline trimming cut 5 bases from V and 8 bases from J; bases unmatched to any gene: 3. This CDR3 has 12 amino acids. CDR1 and CDR2 (germline): SGHTA, FQGNSA. In nucleotides, the CDR3 is TGTGCCAGCAGCGAAGGGACAGGGGGCTACACCTTC. It specifies CASSEGTGGYTF.

There are many counts of this clonotype. The chain is built from TRBV5-6 and TRBJ1-5, with D perhaps TRBD1 (5 bases). V was trimmed by 4 bases and J by 2 bases, leaving 13 bases between them. The germline CDR1 and CDR2 sequences are SGHDT and YYEEEE. The CDR3 length is 15 residues. The CDR3 here is CASSLEGMGNQPQHF. The CDR3 DNA follows: TGTGCCAGCAGCCTTGAGGGGATGGGCAATCAGCCCCAGCATTTT.

The chain links TRBV10-3 to TRBJ2-1; either TRBD1 or TRBD2 may supply D (5 bases each). Trimming removed 6 bases from V and 5 bases from J, with 11 bases in between. Germline CDR1 and CDR2: ENHRY and SYGVKD. CDR3 length equals 13 residues. The CDR3 nucleotides are TGTGCCATCAGACGGGACGGGAACAATGAGCAGTTCTTC. It encodes CAIRRDGNNEQFF.

This clonotype was picked up a small number of times. The chain uses TRBV2 and TRBJ2-7, with D perhaps matching TRBD1 (6 bases). The CDR3 loop spans 12 amino acids. Germline loops: CDR1 SNHLY, CDR2 FYNNEI. Trimming took 9 bases from V and 5 from J, leaving 14 bases between them. CDR3 in DNA: TGTGCCAGAGGAACAGGGTTCAACGAGCAGTACTTC. Protein: CARGTGFNEQYF.

The chain combines TRBV9 with TRBJ1-2; no clear D gene. The CDR3 extends over 13 amino acids. CDR1 and CDR2 (germline): SGDLS, YYNGEE. V dropped 0 bases and J dropped 0 bases, with 3 bases sitting between them. For the CDR3, the DNA is TGTGCCAGCAGCGTAGGCACTAACTATGGCTACACCTTC. It translates to CASSVGTNYGYTF.

V gene TRBV2 combines with J gene TRBJ2-3; TRBD2 aligns across 7 bases. The germline V gene has CDR1 SNHLY and CDR2 FYNNEI. This CDR3 has 15 residues. The ends lost 5 bases at V and 4 bases at J; junction bases unmatched: 9. CDR3: CASSRPSGTSDTQYF. CDR3 DNA: TGTGCCAGCAGTCGTCCTAGCGGTACCTCAGATACGCAGTATTTT.

A remark on this clonotype: This may come from a read error, since a much larger clone is one base off. The J gene is TRBJ1-4, the V gene TRBV2; unclear D gene. This CDR3 region has 19 residues. CDR1 SNHLY and CDR2 FYNNEI come from the germline V gene. The CDR3: CASSESLVRLEATNEKMFF. The DNA for the CDR3 is TGTGCCAGCAGTGAAAGTTTGGTCAGGTTGGAGGCAACTAATGAAAAAATGTTTTTT.

This clonotype was recorded a few times. A clone one base away is much larger, so this may be a read error. The chain recombines TRBV6-1 with TRBJ1-5; the D gene is possibly TRBD1 (5 bases). There are 12 residues in the CDR3. Germline V CDR1 and CDR2: MNHNS, SASEGT. V lost 6 bases to trimming and J lost 7 bases, with 10 bases between them. The CDR3 DNA sequence: TGTGCCAGCAGAAACAGGCGACAGCCCCAGCATTTT. Protein sequence: CASRNRRQPQHF.

This clonotype was seen many times. The chain has TRBV7-7 and TRBJ1-1; D ambiguous. Trimming removed 5 bases from V and 0 bases from J, with 7 bases in between. The CDR3 totals 13 residues. Germline V CDR1 and CDR2: SSHAT, FNYEAQ (reference sequence). The CDR3: CASSAALNTEAFF. CDR3 coding DNA: TGTGCCAGCAGCGCCGCCCTGAACACTGAAGCTTTCTTT.

The sample holds many counts of this clonotype. This chain links TRBV2 with TRBJ2-1, with 9 bases fitting TRBD1. J gave up 6 bases and V 9 bases, and 6 bases lay outside the gene matches. The CDR3 length is 13 residues. Looked up from germline, CDR1 is SNHLY and CDR2 is FYNNEI. CDR3 region: CASHRGLSNEQFF. The CDR3, as DNA: TGTGCCAGTCACAGGGGGCTCTCCAATGAGCAGTTCTTC.

The rearrangement links TRBV6-5 to TRBJ2-7, with D perhaps matching TRBD1 or TRBD2 (6 bases each). V lost 0 bases and J 5 bases, leaving 14 bases between the germline ends. The CDR3 sequence is 15 residues long. Germline-derived CDR1 and CDR2 are MNHEY and SVGAGI. This CDR3 reads CASSYSYGGDNEQYF. CDR3 bases: TGTGCCAGCAGTTACTCATACGGCGGGGACAACGAGCAGTACTTC.

This clonotype was detected ten times or more. The chain couples TRBV20-1 to TRBJ2-3; the match to TRBD2 covers 8 bases. This CDR3 region has 15 residues. CDR1 is DFQATT, CDR2 SNEGSKA, per germline (reference sequence). Trimming cost V 0 bases and J 2 bases; bases outside gene matches: 4. CDR3 DNA sequence: TGCAGTGCTAGAGATCCGGGAGGGCCCACAGATACGCAGTATTTT. Amino acid sequence: CSARDPGGPTDTQYF.

The rearrangement joins TRBV10-3 to TRBJ2-1; D gene uncertain. The length of the CDR3 is 16 residues. Germline-derived CDR1 and CDR2 are ENHRY and SYGVKD. V was trimmed by 3 bases and J by 4 bases, leaving 16 bases between them. In DNA form, the CDR3 reads TGTGCCATCAGTGATGCGGTCCCGACCGGGTACAATGAGCAGTTCTTC. Protein sequence: CAISDAVPTGYNEQFF.

The V gene is TRBV5-1, the J gene TRBJ2-1, with D hard to call. The CDR3 has 13 amino acids. Trimming pared 4 bases from V and 5 bases from J, leaving 10 bases between. The V gene's germline CDR1 is SGHRS and CDR2 YFSETQ. The CDR3 DNA reads TGCGCCAGCAGCATCTTAGGGCACAATGAGCAGTTCTTC. It codes for CASSILGHNEQFF.

The table lists this clonotype with many counts. The chain links TRBV7-9 to TRBJ2-1, with 9 positions matching TRBD2. V lost 4 bases to trimming and J lost 8 bases; unmatched junction nucleotides: 18. The CDR3 covers 18 residues. Looked up from germline, CDR1 is SEHNR and CDR2 is FQNEAQ (reference sequence). CDR3 loop: CASSYFAFQREVVHEQFF. CDR3 bases: TGTGCCAGCAGCTATTTTGCCTTCCAGCGGGAGGTTGTTCATGAGCAGTTCTTC.

The gene calls are TRBV2 and TRBJ1-2; D might be TRBD1 (5 bases). The CDR3 covers 13 residues. Germline V lookup: CDR1 SNHLY, CDR2 FYNNEI. Between the trimmed V and J ends, which lost 6 bases and 1 base, there was a span of 9 bases. The CDR3 reads CASSDSLNYGYTF. The CDR3 DNA sequence: TGTGCCAGCAGCGACAGCCTTAACTATGGCTACACCTTC.

Ten or more counts support this clonotype. One junction end does not reproduce the germline sequence, and a read error may be involved. The rearrangement joins TRBV3-1 to TRBJ2-7; D gene ambiguous. The CDR3 contains 12 residues. CDR1 and CDR2 from the germline V gene are LGHDT and YNNKEL (reference sequence). CDR3 sequence reads: CASSPGPKGPTF. The CDR3, as DNA: TGTGCCAGCAGCCCTGGACCCAAGGGCCCCACTTTC.

The chain carries TRBV12-3 or TRBV12-4 and TRBJ1-5; tentative D call: TRBD1 (6 bases). V was trimmed by 3 bases and J by 4 bases, leaving 19 bases between them. CDR3 length equals 17 residues. In DNA, the CDR3 is TGTGCCAGCAGTTTGAAAGTTTTGGGGGCCCCTAATCAGCCCCAGCATTTT. Translated, it gives CASSLKVLGAPNQPQHF.

The rearrangement uses TRBV25-1 and TRBJ2-7, with unresolved D. Germline V lookup: CDR1 MGHDK, CDR2 SYGVNS. This CDR3 has 16 residues. Trimming took 2 bases from V and 0 from J, leaving 14 bases between them. Here the CDR3 reads CASSEAWPSGSYEQYF. For the CDR3, the DNA is TGTGCCAGCAGTGAAGCCTGGCCTTCCGGCTCCTACGAGCAGTACTTC.